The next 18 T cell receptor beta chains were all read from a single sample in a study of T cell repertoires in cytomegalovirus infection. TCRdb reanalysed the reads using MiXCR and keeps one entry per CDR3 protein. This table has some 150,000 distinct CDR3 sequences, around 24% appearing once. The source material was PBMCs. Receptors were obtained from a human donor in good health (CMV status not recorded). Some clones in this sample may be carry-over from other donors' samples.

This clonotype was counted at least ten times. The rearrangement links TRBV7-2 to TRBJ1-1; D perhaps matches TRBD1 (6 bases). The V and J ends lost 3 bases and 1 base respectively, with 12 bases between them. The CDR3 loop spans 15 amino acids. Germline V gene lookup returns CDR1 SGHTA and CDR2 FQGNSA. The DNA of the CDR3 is TGTGCCAGCAGCTTGGGGGGACACAAGAACACTGAAGCTTTCTTT. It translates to CASSLGGHKNTEAFF.

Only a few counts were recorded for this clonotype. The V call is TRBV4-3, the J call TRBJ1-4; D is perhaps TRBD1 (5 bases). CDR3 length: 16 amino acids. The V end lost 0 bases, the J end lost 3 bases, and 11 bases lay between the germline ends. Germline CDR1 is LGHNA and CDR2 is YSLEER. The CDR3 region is CASSQDMGGSNEKLFF. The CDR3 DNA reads TGCGCCAGCAGCCAAGATATGGGGGGTTCTAATGAAAAACTGTTTTTT.

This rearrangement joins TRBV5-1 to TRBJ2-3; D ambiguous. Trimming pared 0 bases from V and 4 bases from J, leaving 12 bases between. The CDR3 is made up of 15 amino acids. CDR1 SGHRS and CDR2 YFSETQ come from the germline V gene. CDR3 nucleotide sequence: TGCGCCAGCAGCTTGGCAGAGATTTTGGCAGATACGCAGTATTTT. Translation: CASSLAEILADTQYF. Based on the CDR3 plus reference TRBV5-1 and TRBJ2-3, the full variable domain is KAGVTQTPRYLIKTRGQQVTLSCSPISGHRSVSWYQQTPGQGLQFLFEYFSETQRNKGNFPGRFSGRQFSNSRSEMNVSTLELGDSALYLCASSLAEILADTQYFGPGTRLTVL.

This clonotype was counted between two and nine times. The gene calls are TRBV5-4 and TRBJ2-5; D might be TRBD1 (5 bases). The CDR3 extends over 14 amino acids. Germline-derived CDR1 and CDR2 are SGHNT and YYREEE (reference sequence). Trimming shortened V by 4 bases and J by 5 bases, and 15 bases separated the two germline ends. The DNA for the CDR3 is TGTGCCAGCAGCCCTGGGGCTGCCGCGGAGACCCAGTACTTC. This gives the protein CASSPGAAAETQYF. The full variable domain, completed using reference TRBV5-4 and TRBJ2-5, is ETGVTQSPTHLIKTRGQQVTLRCSSQSGHNTVSWYQQALGQGPQFIFQYYREEENGRGNFPPRFSGLQFPNYSSELNVNALELDDSALYLCASSPGAAAETQYFGPGTRLLVL.

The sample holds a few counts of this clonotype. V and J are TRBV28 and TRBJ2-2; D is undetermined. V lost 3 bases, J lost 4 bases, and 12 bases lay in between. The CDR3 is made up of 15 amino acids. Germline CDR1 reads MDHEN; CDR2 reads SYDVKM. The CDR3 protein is CASSFQDRVTGELFF. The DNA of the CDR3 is TGTGCCAGCAGTTTTCAGGACCGAGTCACCGGGGAGCTGTTTTTT.

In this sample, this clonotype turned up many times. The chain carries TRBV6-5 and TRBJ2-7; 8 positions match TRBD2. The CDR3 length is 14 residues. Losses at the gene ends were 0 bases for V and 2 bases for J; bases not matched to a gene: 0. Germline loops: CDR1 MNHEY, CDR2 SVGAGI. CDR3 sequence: CASSYSAGAYEQYF. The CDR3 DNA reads TGTGCCAGCAGTTACTCAGCGGGAGCCTACGAGCAGTACTTC.

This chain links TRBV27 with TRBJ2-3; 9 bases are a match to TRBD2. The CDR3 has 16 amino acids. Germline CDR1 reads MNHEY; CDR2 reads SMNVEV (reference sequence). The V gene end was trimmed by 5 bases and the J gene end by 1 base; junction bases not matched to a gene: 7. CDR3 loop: CASSAIAGVRTDTQYF. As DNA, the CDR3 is TGTGCCAGCAGTGCCATAGCGGGAGTGCGCACAGATACGCAGTATTTT.

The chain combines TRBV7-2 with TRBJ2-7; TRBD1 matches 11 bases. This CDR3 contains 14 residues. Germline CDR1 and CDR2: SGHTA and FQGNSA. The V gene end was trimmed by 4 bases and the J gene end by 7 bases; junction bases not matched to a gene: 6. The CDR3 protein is CASSSDRGLAEQYF. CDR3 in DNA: TGTGCCAGCAGCTCGGACAGGGGGCTCGCGGAGCAGTACTTC.

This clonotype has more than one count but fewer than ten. The CDR3: CASRGSGAGQETQYF. DNA for the CDR3: TGTGCCAGCAGGGGGTCGGGGGCAGGGCAAGAGACCCAGTACTTC. V gene TRBV27 combines with J gene TRBJ2-5; the D call may be TRBD1 or TRBD2 (6 bases each). V lost 6 bases, J lost 2 bases, and 16 bases lay in between. Germline lookup yields CDR1 MNHEY and CDR2 SMNVEV (reference sequence). The CDR3 contains 15 residues.

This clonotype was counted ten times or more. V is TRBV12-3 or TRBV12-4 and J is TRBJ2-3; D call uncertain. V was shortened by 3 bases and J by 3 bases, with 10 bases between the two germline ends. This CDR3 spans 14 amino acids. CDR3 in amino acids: CASSFLGSTDTQYF. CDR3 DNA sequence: TGTGCCAGCAGTTTTCTCGGGTCAACAGATACGCAGTATTTT.

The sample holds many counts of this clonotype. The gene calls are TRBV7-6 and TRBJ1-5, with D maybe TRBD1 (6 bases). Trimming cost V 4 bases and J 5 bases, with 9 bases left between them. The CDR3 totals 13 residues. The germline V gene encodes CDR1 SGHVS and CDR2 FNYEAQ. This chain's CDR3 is CASSSAGDQPQHF. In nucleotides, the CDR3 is TGTGCCAGCAGCTCGGCAGGGGATCAGCCCCAGCATTTT.

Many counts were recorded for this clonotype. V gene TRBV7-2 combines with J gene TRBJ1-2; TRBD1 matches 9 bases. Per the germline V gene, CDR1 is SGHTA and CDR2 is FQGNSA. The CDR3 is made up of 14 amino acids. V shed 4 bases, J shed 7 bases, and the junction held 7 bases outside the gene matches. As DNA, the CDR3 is TGTGCCAGCAGCTCCCGGGACAGGGTCTCTGGCTACACCTTC. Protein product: CASSSRDRVSGYTF.

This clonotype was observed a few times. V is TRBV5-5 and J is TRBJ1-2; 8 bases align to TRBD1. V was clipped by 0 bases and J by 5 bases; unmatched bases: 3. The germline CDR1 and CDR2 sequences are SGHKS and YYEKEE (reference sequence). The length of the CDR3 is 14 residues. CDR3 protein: CASSLEGQGYGYTF. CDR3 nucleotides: TGTGCCAGCAGCTTGGAAGGACAGGGATATGGCTACACCTTC.

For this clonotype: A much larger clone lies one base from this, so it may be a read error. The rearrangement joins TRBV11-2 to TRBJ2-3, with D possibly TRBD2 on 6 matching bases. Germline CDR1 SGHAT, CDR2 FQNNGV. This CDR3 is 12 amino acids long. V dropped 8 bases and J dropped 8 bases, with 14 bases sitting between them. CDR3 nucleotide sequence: TGTGCCAGCGGCACTATTAGCGGTACGCAGTATTTT. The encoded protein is CASGTISGTQYF.

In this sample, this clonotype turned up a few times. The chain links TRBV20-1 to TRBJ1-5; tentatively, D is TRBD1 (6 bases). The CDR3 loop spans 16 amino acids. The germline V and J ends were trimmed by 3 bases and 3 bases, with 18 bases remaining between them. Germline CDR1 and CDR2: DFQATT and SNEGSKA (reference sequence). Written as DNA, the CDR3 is TGCAGTGCTAGGCAGCGGGGGGCCGTGGCCAATCAGCCCCAGCATTTT. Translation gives CSARQRGAVANQPQHF.

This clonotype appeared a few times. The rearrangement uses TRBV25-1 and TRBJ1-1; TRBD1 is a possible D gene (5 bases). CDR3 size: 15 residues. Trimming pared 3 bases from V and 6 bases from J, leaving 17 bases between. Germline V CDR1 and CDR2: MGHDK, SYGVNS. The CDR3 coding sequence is TGTGCCAGCAGTGATTTCGACGGGACCGCGTCTGAAGCTTTCTTT. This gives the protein CASSDFDGTASEAFF.

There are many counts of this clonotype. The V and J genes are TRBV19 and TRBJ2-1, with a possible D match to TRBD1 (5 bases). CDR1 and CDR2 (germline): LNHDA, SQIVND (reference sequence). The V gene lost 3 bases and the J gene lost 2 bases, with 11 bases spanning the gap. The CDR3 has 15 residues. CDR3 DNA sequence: TGTGCCAGTAGTATCGAGGACAAGCCCTACAATGAGCAGTTCTTC. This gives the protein CASSIEDKPYNEQFF.

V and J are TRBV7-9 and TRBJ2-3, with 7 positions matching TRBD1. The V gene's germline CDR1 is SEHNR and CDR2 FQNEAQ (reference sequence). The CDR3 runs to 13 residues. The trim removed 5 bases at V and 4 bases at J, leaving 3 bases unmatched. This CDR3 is CASSPGTADTQYF. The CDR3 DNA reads TGTGCCAGCAGCCCCGGGACAGCAGATACGCAGTATTTT.